A selection of T cell receptor beta chains follows, all from one sample in a study of shared clonotypes between healthy human individuals. Profiling relied on immunoSEQ multiplex PCR, and the TCRdb table lists in-frame clones only, not all of them. Among 2 million to 3 million clones listed, over 85% were seen once. The sequenced sample was naive CD4+ T cells from PBMCs. These receptors were obtained from a man aged 18 to 29 in good health. Some clones in this sample may be carry-over from other donors' samples. CDR3s leave out the opening cysteine and the closing phenylalanine or tryptophan.

CDR3	V	length
ASSRQGNTGELF	TRBV6-1	12
ASSPTGTGNSPLH	TRBV28	13
ASSARRVVGYEQY	TRBV18	13
ASSLTSGRTRSYEQY	TRBV7-9	15
ASSESTAVTMVIAKNIQY	TRBV10-2	18
ASSYPKGGLETQY	TRBV28	13
ASSRTHWDLANTGELF	TRBV11-3	16
ASSYSQNQPQH	TRBV6-9	11
ASSLNWVGTLGEQY	TRBV11-1	14
ASTLFWGSGANVLT	TRBV27	14
ASSLTRAGGSGSTDTQY	TRBV5-1	17